This T cell receptor (beta chain) stems from a study of Graves' ophthalmopathy and Graves' hyperthyroidism. Study information: Peripheral blood samples were taken at initial diagnosis, before any treatment. Whole-study findings and limits: Blood also held most thyroid clonotypes expanded above 0.001 frequency.

Turning to this clonotype: Its antigen is undetermined.

The CDR3 sequence is 12 residues long. The germline CDR1 and CDR2 sequences are WNHNN and SYGVQD (reference sequence). J lost 10 bases, V lost 1 base, and 1 base had no gene match. The diagnosis combined clinical symptoms, thyroxine, TRAb, thyroid ultrasound and orbital computed tomography scans. Amplification targeted the TCR beta CDR3 regions, with RNA transcripts as the source material. RT-PCR with HTBI primers came first, then second-round multiplex PCR. Each CDR3 protein gets one entry after TCRdb re-called the multiplex PCR reads with MiXCR. The data contain about 390,000 distinct CDR3 sequences, about a sixth of them singletons.

The chain combines TRBV10-1 with TRBJ2-3; TRBD2 aligns across 8 bases. The sample comprised peripheral blood. The receptor was isolated from an adult woman with stable Graves' hyperthyroidism. The CDR3 region is CASSELGLAQYF. CDR3 nucleotides: TGCGCCAGCAGTGAGTTGGGACTAGCGCAGTATTTT.